Listed below are T cell receptor beta chains from one sample, sequenced in a study of Ad26.COV2.S vaccination and SARS-CoV-2 variants. TCRdb's table, derived via immunoSEQ multiplex PCR, lists solely in-frame clones and lacks some. This table has roughly 450,000 clones, 80% to 95% appearing once. The sequencing here drew on peripheral blood, taken in a trial of Ad26.COV2.S vaccine versus placebo. The receptors were sampled from a person between 18 and 60 years old who received the Ad26.COV2.S COVID-19 vaccine or a placebo. Each CDR3 is given with its conserved first and last residue. A D gene is named only where the DNA matches it firmly. Not every row has a clone size; where given, it reads once, few, many or a size class.

TGTGCCAGCAGCCCCTGGGCCGTAAGCAATCAGCCCCAGCATTTT CASSPWAVSNQPQHF TRBJ1-5 NA NA TRBV7-2
TGCGCCAGCAGCTCCGGACTATCTTTTCTCACCACAGATACGCAGTATTTT CASSSGLSFLTTDTQYF TRBJ2-3 NA NA TRBV5-1
TGTGCCAGCAGGGACGGGGGGGGCGAAGGAAAACTGTTTTTT CASRDGGGEGKLFF TRBJ1-4 once NA TRBV5-4
TGTGCCAGCAGTGAATCCCCCCGCGGAACTGGAAACACCATATATTTT CASSESPRGTGNTIYF TRBJ1-3 NA NA TRBV25-1
TGTGCCAGCAGCTCCGACAGGGGGATTGCAACTAATGAAAAACTGTTTTTT CASSSDRGIATNEKLFF TRBJ1-4 NA TRBD1 TRBV5-5
TGTGCCAGCAGGGGGACTAGCGGACCCCAAGAGACCCAGTACTTC CASRGTSGPQETQYF TRBJ2-5 NA TRBD2 TRBV6-1
TGTGCCAGCAGCTTGGCCACTAGCGGAGGCAGCACAGATACGCAGTATTTT CASSLATSGGSTDTQYF TRBJ2-3 NA TRBD2 TRBV5-5
TGTGCCAGCAGCCTCGGCCACTATGGCTACACCTTC CASSLGHYGYTF TRBJ1-2 NA NA TRBV4-2
TGTGCCAGCAGCCAACTACAGGGGTGGAACACTGAAGCTTTCTTT CASSQLQGWNTEAFF TRBJ1-1 NA TRBD1 TRBV14
TGTGCCAGCAGCAAACAGGGGGGCCCCGGCTACGAGCAGTACTTC CASSKQGGPGYEQYF TRBJ2-7 NA TRBD1 TRBV9
TGTGCCAGTAGCCCAGGGAACACTGAAGCTTTCTTT CASSPGNTEAFF TRBJ1-1 NA NA TRBV19
TGTGCCAGCAGCTCGGGCGGGCGGGGGACAGGGGACCCCGAGCAGTACTTC CASSSGGRGTGDPEQYF TRBJ2-7 NA TRBD1 TRBV5-4
TGTGCCAGTAGTCTTCGTGTCAGAGTAGGGACAGGGGTTTTACTAGGGTCCGGGGAGCTGTTTTTT CASSLRVRVGTGVLLGSGELFF TRBJ2-2 NA TRBD1 TRBV19
TGCGCCAGCGGATCCGGGACAGGCTCTCCTAACTATGGCTACACCTTC CASGSGTGSPNYGYTF TRBJ1-2 NA TRBD1 TRBV4-1
TGTGCCAGCAGTGAAGTAGGAACACAGCGAATTAACTATGGCTACACCTTC CASSEVGTQRINYGYTF TRBJ1-2 NA NA TRBV2
TGTGCCAGCAGCTGGTCCTGGACAGGGTCCTACGAGCAGTACTTC CASSWSWTGSYEQYF TRBJ2-7 NA TRBD1 TRBV7-2
TGTGCCAGAAGCCACTGCCGGACAGATAATTCACCCCTCCACTTT CARSHCRTDNSPLHF TRBJ1-6 NA NA TRBV5-3
TGTGCCTGGAGTCCTGGTATGGGCAGGACGACTGAAGCTTTCTTT CAWSPGMGRTTEAFF TRBJ1-1 NA NA TRBV30
TGCGCCAGCAGCCGGGAAAGTCAAGATTCACCCCTCCACTTT CASSRESQDSPLHF TRBJ1-6 NA NA TRBV4-1
TGTGCCAGCAGCCCGCTAGCGGGAGGGTTGAATGAGCAGTTCTTC CASSPLAGGLNEQFF TRBJ2-1 NA TRBD2 TRBV4-2
TGTGCCAGCAGCTTAGTACGGAGCTCCTACAATGAGCAGTTCTTC CASSLVRSSYNEQFF TRBJ2-1 NA NA TRBV11-2
TGTGCCAGTAGTAACCTAGCGGAATCCTACAATGAGCAGTTCTTC CASSNLAESYNEQFF TRBJ2-1 NA TRBD2 TRBV19
TGTGCCTGGCGAGGTTCTTCTGGAAACACCATATATTTT CAWRGSSGNTIYF TRBJ1-3 NA NA TRBV30
TGTGCCAGCGGGGGACAGGTTCAGCCCCAGCATTTT CASGGQVQPQHF TRBJ1-5 NA TRBD1 TRBV9
TGTGCCAGTAGTCCCCTGGGGGGAAGGAATATCAATGAGCAGTTCTTC CASSPLGGRNINEQFF TRBJ2-1 NA NA TRBV19
TGTGCCAGCAGCCAAGTGAGTCGTCAGCAGTTCTTC CASSQVSRQQFF TRBJ2-1 NA NA TRBV3-1/TRBV3-2
TGTGCTAGTGGTTTCACGGGGCTGGCCTATGGCTACACCTTC CASGFTGLAYGYTF TRBJ1-2 NA NA TRBV12-5
TGTGCCAGCAGCTTAGATCGGGGGGGCTCACCCCTCCACTTT CASSLDRGGSPLHF TRBJ1-6 NA NA TRBV7-8
TGTGCCAGCAGCTTAGGACAGATCAATTCACCCCTCCACTTT CASSLGQINSPLHF TRBJ1-6 few NA TRBV5-6
TGTGCCAGCAGCTTGGGACCCGGGACAGGGTACGAAGCTTTCTTT CASSLGPGTGYEAFF TRBJ1-1 few TRBD1 TRBV5-4
TGTGCCAGCAGCTTTTGGGCGAAGGAACTTAGACAGCCCCAGCATTTT CASSFWAKELRQPQHF TRBJ1-5 NA NA TRBV13
TGTGCCAGTAGTATGGGGACTAGCGGGAAGGCAGATACGCAGTATTTT CASSMGTSGKADTQYF TRBJ2-3 NA TRBD2 TRBV19
TGTGCCAGCAGCCAAGATCTGGGACTAGTCGTCTCCTACGAGCAGTACTTC CASSQDLGLVVSYEQYF TRBJ2-7 NA TRBD2 TRBV4-2
TGTGCCAGCTTGAAGGGAGGCGGCTATGGCTACACCTTC CASLKGGGYGYTF TRBJ1-2 NA NA TRBV28
TGTGCCTGGAGTAACGCACGGGGGATAGCTTTCTTT CAWSNARGIAFF TRBJ1-1 NA NA TRBV30
TGTGCCAGCTCACCAGTTCCTTACCACAATGAGCAGTTCTTC CASSPVPYHNEQFF TRBJ2-1 NA NA TRBV18
TGTGCCATCAGTGAAACCGGGACTAGCGGTGATACGCAGTATTTT CAISETGTSGDTQYF TRBJ2-3 NA TRBD2 TRBV10-3
TGTGCCAGCCGTACAGGGCCTGGAAACACCATATATTTT CASRTGPGNTIYF TRBJ1-3 NA NA TRBV19
TGTGCCAGCAGAATAGGGGCTACCGACACCGGGGAGCTGTTTTTT CASRIGATDTGELFF TRBJ2-2 NA NA TRBV9
TGTGCCAGCAGCCAAGAAGGCAGAAACACCGGGGAGCTGTTTTTT CASSQEGRNTGELFF TRBJ2-2 NA NA TRBV3-1/TRBV3-2